This T cell receptor beta chain was retrieved from a study of early T cells in non-severe SARS-CoV-2 infection. Across the study: Sequencing targeted bulk RNA from unsorted whole blood, leaving chains unpaired.

Each single cDNA molecule received a unique molecular identifier. TCRdb used MiXCR to reprocess the 5' RACE reads, holding one entry per CDR3 protein. The sample shows approximately 69,000 distinct CDR3 sequences, roughly an eighth of them seen only once. Germline V CDR1 and CDR2: SGDLS, YYNGEE. The CDR3 extends over 14 amino acids. With 4 bases clipped from V and 4 bases from J, the junction kept 4 bases outside the gene matches. The V gene is TRBV9, the J gene TRBJ1-4; 7 nucleotides agree with TRBD1. The receptor was derived from an adult who was a healthcare worker with PCR-confirmed SARS-CoV-2 infection or an uninfected control (not recorded which). Sequenced material: whole blood, taken at baseline. Here the CDR3 DNA reads TGTGCCAGCAGCAAGACAGGGCGTAATGAAAAACTGTTTTTT. It encodes CASSKTGRNEKLFF. Supplemented by reference TRBV9 and TRBJ1-4, the full variable domain reads DSGVTQTPKHLITATGQRVTLRCSPRSGDLSVYWYQQSLDQGLQFLIQYYNGEERAKGNILERFSAQQFPDLHSELNLSSLELGDSALYFCASSKTGRNEKLFFGSGTQLSVL.